This T cell receptor (beta chain) stems from a study of OX40 agonist ivuxolimab in advanced cancers. Background on the study: Given to patients was ivuxolimab, an agonistic anti-OX40 (CD134) antibody.

This table comes from immunoSEQ multiplex PCR, and its TCRdb copy is limited to in-frame clones, with some not included. The repertoire holds roughly 90,000 clones, approximately 91% seen once, with about 0.3% in the top ten. The table lists this clone with a few counts. The specimen was CD4+ or CD8+ T cells sorted from blood, collected in a trial of the OX40 agonist ivuxolimab. The clonotype was recovered from an adult with an advanced solid tumor such as melanoma, head and neck, liver or kidney cancer.

The DNA of the CDR3 is TGTGCCAGCAGTGGGGGACAGGCCTTCTATGGCTACACCTTC. It specifies CASSGGQAFYGYTF. The genes are TRBV2 and TRBJ1-2, with 8 bases that match TRBD1. The CDR3 contains 14 residues. V lost 4 bases to trimming and J lost 4 bases; unmatched junction nucleotides: 5. The germline V gene encodes CDR1 SNHLY and CDR2 FYNNEI.